This T cell receptor beta chain stems from a study of shared clonotypes between healthy human individuals. Study-wide findings and caveats: Rarefaction showed sorted-subset sequencing was incomplete despite large depth.

Trimming at V came to 5 bases and at J to 8 bases, leaving 10 bases not matched to a gene. The CDR3 extends over 14 amino acids. Germline CDR1 reads MNHEY; CDR2 reads SMNVEV (reference sequence). As defined, naive CD8 cells were CD45RO-negative and positively selected for CCR7, with terminally differentiated effector memory CD45RA+ cells excluded. TCRdb's copy holds only in-frame clones and misses some; the assay was immunoSEQ multiplex PCR. Of about 580,000 clones listed, roughly 98% are singletons. Comments on this clone: Antigen unknown.

V and J are TRBV27 and TRBJ1-2, with 8 bases lining up with TRBD1. The clonotype was recovered from a man aged 25-45 years in good health. Sequenced: naive CD8+ T cells sorted from blood. The CDR3 is CASSHGQGAGGYTF. CDR3 sequence (DNA): TGTGCCAGCAGTCATGGACAGGGAGCTGGGGGCTACACCTTC.